Listed here are 8 T cell receptor beta chains from one sample, sequenced in a study. TCRdb redid the calling of the 5' RACE reads with MiXCR, one entry per CDR3 protein. The data contain 62,000 or so distinct CDR3 sequences, approximately 22% of them singletons. Specimen: memory CD4+ T cells sorted from a lymph node. Described subset: memory CD4+ T cells, CD4+CD45RO+CD25-. All receptors come from a female donor with breast cancer.

The J gene is TRBJ2-2, the V gene TRBV9; D is unclear. In germline, CDR1 is SGDLS, CDR2 YYNGEE. This CDR3 contains 16 residues. Trimming pared 7 bases from V and 7 bases from J, leaving 23 bases between. This CDR3 reads CASRPYTTLMGGELFF. The CDR3 DNA reads as TGTGCCAGCCGCCCCTATACGACTCTTATGGGCGGGGAGCTGTTTTTT. The full variable domain, with the rest looked up from reference TRBV9 and TRBJ2-2, is DSGVTQTPKHLITATGQRVTLRCSPRSGDLSVYWYQQSLDQGLQFLIQYYNGEERAKGNILERFSAQQFPDLHSELNLSSLELGDSALYFCASRPYTTLMGGELFFGEGSRLTVL.

The V and J genes are TRBV30 and TRBJ2-7; D possibly uses TRBD1 or TRBD2 (5 bases each). Germline assignment: CDR1 GTSNPN and CDR2 SVGIG (reference sequence). Trimming removed 0 bases at V and 4 bases at J, with 25 bases between. The CDR3 is 18 residues long. The CDR3 region is CAWSVLLFRDERWYEQYF. CDR3 nucleotides: TGTGCCTGGAGTGTACTACTGTTCCGGGACGAGAGGTGGTACGAGCAGTACTTC.

This clonotype appeared many times. The rearrangement links TRBV7-3 to TRBJ2-1; weak D call: TRBD1 (5 bases). Trimming pared 6 bases from V and 4 bases from J, leaving 16 bases between. From germline, CDR1 is SGHTA and CDR2 FQGTGA. The CDR3 sequence is 15 residues long. CDR3: CASSFEQVGYNEQFF. CDR3 DNA sequence: TGTGCCAGCAGTTTTGAACAGGTGGGATACAATGAGCAGTTCTTC.

This clonotype was detected a few times. The V and J genes are TRBV9 and TRBJ2-5, with 11 bases that match TRBD2. After removal of 3 bases from V and 5 bases from J, the junction contained 6 bases not matched to a gene. This CDR3 comprises 15 residues. Germline V gives CDR1 SGDLS, CDR2 YYNGEE. This CDR3 is CASSAQIAGGETQYF. Here the CDR3 DNA reads TGTGCCAGCAGCGCTCAAATAGCGGGAGGGGAGACCCAGTACTTC.

This clonotype showed up just a few times. This sequence joins TRBV20-1 and TRBJ2-1; D could derive from TRBD1 or TRBD2 (5 bases each). The V end was cut by 5 bases, the J end by 4 bases, with 9 bases between. This CDR3 is 12 amino acids long. CDR1 and CDR2 from the germline V gene are DFQATT and SNEGSKA (reference sequence). The CDR3 DNA follows: TGCAGTGCTTTGGGACGGTACAATGAGCAGTTCTTC. It yields the protein CSALGRYNEQFF.

Only one count was recorded for this clonotype. The V gene is TRBV6-1, the J gene TRBJ2-1; the match to TRBD2 covers 8 bases. Per germline, CDR1 MNHNS and CDR2 SASEGT. This CDR3 is 16 amino acids long. V shed 1 base and J 2 bases; nucleotides not matched to a gene: 4. The CDR3 nucleotides are TGTGCCAGCAGTGAAGTGACTAGCGTCCCCTACAATGAGCAGTTCTTC. Amino acids: CASSEVTSVPYNEQFF.

This clonotype turned up a few times. The chain uses TRBV6-5 and TRBJ2-3; 8 bases map to TRBD1. Germline V lookup: CDR1 MNHEY, CDR2 SVGAGI. The length of the CDR3 is 15 residues. Germline trimming cut 4 bases from V and 0 bases from J; bases unmatched to any gene: 3. CDR3 protein: CASSFRQGSTDTQYF. In DNA form, the CDR3 reads TGTGCCAGCAGTTTCCGACAGGGGAGCACAGATACGCAGTATTTT.

This clonotype was detected many times. The rearrangement links TRBV5-1 to TRBJ1-1; D perhaps matches TRBD1 (5 bases). Germline values: CDR1 SGHRS, CDR2 YFSETQ. The germline V and J ends were trimmed by 4 bases and 1 base, with 8 bases remaining between them. The CDR3 consists of 13 residues. Written as DNA, the CDR3 is TGCGCCAGCAGCGGGGGAGGGAACACTGAAGCTTTCTTT. It translates to CASSGGGNTEAFF.